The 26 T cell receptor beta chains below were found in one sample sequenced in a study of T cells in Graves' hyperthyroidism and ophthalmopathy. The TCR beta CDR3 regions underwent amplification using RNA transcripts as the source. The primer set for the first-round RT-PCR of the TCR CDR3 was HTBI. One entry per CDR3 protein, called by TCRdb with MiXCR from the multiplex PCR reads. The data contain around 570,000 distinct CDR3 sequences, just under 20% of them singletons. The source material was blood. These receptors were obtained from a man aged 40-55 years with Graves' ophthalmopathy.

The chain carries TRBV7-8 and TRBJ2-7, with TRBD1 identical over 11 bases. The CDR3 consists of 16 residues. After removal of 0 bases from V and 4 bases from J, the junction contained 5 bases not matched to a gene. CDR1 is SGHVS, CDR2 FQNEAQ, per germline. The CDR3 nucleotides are TGTGCCAGCAGCTTAGCCCGGGACAGGGGGACGTACGAGCAGTACTTC. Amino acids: CASSLARDRGTYEQYF.

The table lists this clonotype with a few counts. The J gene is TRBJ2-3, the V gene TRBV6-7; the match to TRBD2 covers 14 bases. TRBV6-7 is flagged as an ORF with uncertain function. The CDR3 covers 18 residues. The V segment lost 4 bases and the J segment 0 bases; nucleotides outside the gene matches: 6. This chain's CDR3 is CASSSWTSGGTSTDTQYF. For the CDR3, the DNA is TGTGCCAGCAGTTCCTGGACTAGCGGGGGGACTAGCACAGATACGCAGTATTTT.

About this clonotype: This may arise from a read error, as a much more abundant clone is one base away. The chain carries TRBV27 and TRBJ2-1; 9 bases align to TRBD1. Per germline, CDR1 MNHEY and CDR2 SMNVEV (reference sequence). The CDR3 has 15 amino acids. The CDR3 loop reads CASIKTGGYSDERFF. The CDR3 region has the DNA TGTGCCAGCATTAAAACAGGGGGCTATAGCGATGAGCGGTTCTTC.

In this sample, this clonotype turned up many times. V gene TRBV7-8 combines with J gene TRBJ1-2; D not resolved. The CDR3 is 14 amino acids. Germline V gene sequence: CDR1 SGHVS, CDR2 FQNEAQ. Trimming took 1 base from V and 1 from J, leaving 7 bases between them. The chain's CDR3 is CASSLGLINYGYTF. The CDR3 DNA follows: TGTGCCAGCAGCTTAGGGTTAATTAACTATGGCTACACCTTC.

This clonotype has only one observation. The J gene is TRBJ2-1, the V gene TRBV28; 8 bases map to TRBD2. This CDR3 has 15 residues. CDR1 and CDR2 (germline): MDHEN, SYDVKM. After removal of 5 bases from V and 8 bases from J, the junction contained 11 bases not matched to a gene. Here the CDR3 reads CASSPIAGREHEQFF. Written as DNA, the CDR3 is TGTGCCAGCAGTCCCATAGCGGGGAGGGAGCATGAGCAGTTCTTC.

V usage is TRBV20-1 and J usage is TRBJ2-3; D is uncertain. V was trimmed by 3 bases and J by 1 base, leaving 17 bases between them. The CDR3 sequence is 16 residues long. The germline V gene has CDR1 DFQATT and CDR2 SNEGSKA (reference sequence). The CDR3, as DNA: TGCAGTGCTAGCCCCCCTACTTGGGTGGGCACAGATACGCAGTATTTT. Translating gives CSASPPTWVGTDTQYF.

CDR3 region: CASSLVPAGDYNEQFF. CDR3 DNA sequence: TGCGCCAGCAGCTTGGTACCAGCGGGGGATTACAATGAGCAGTTCTTC. The chain employs TRBV5-1 and TRBJ2-1, with TRBD2 matching 8 bases. Germline V gene data show CDR1 as SGHRS and CDR2 as YFSETQ. V lost 0 bases, J lost 4 bases, and 6 bases stayed unmatched. The CDR3 is 16 amino acids.

The CDR3 nucleotides read TGTGCCAGCAGTCCCGACAGGTCCGCCTACAATGAGCAGTTCTTC. Residues: CASSPDRSAYNEQFF. The chain combines TRBV12-3 or TRBV12-4 with TRBJ2-1; D is possibly TRBD1 (6 bases). V was pared by 5 bases and J by 2 bases, with 13 bases between. The CDR3 consists of 15 residues.

The CDR3 reads CSASGTTNEKLFF. The CDR3 DNA sequence: TGCAGTGCTAGCGGGACAACTAATGAAAAACTGTTTTTT. The chain is built from TRBV20-1 and TRBJ1-4, with D unresolved. This CDR3 is built from 13 residues. Germline V CDR1 and CDR2: DFQATT, SNEGSKA (reference sequence). Trimming cost V 3 bases and J 0 bases, with 5 bases left between them.

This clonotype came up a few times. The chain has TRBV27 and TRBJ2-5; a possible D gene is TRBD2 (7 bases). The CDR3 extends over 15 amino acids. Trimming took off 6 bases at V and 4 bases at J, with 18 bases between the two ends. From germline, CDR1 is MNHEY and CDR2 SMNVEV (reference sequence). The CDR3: CASSMGGQTGETQYF. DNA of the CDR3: TGTGCCAGCAGCATGGGGGGGCAAACGGGAGAGACCCAGTACTTC.

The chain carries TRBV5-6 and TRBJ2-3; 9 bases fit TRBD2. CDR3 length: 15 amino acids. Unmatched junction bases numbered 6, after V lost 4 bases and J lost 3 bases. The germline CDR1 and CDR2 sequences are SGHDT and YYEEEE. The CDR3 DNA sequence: TGTGCCAGCAGCCGACCGGGACTAGCAACAGATACGCAGTATTTT. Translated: CASSRPGLATDTQYF.

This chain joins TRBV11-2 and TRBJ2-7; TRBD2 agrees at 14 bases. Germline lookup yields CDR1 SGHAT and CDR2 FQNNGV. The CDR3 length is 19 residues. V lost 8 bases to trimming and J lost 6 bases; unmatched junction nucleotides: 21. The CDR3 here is CASGYPPTGTSGSLGEQYF. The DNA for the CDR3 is TGTGCCAGCGGATACCCCCCTACCGGGACTAGCGGGAGTTTGGGCGAGCAGTACTTC.

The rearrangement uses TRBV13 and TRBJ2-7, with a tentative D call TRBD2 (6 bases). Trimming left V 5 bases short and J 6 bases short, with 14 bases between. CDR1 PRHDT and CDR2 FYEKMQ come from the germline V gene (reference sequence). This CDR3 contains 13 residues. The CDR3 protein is CASSLLGGGEQYF. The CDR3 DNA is TGTGCCAGCAGCCTACTGGGGGGAGGCGAGCAGTACTTC. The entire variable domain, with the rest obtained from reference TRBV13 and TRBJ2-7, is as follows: AAGVIQSPRHLIKEKRETATLKCYPIPRHDTVYWYQQGPGQDPQFLISFYEKMQSDKGSIPDRFSAQQFSDYHSELNMSSLELGDSALYFCASSLLGGGEQYFGPGTRLTVT.

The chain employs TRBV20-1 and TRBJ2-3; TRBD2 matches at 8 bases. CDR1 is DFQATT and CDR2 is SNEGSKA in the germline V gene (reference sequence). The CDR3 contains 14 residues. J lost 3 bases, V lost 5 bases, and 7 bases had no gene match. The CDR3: CSASSGSVTDTQYF. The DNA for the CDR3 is TGCAGTGCTTCGAGCGGGAGTGTAACAGATACGCAGTATTTT.

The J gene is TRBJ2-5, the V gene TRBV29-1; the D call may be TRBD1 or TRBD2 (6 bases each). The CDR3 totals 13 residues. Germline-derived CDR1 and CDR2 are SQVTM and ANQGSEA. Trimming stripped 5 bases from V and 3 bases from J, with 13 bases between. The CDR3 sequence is CSVRGDGKETQYF. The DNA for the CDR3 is TGCAGCGTTAGGGGGGACGGGAAAGAGACCCAGTACTTC.

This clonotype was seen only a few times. This chain's CDR3 is CASSFLGLGNEQFF. The CDR3 DNA follows: TGTGCCAGCAGCTTCCTCGGACTAGGCAATGAGCAGTTCTTC. This chain links TRBV11-1 with TRBJ2-1, with 7 bases matching TRBD2. The ends lost 3 bases at V and 6 bases at J; junction bases unmatched: 5. CDR3 length equals 14 residues. Germline V gene sequence: CDR1 SGHAT, CDR2 FQDESV (reference sequence).

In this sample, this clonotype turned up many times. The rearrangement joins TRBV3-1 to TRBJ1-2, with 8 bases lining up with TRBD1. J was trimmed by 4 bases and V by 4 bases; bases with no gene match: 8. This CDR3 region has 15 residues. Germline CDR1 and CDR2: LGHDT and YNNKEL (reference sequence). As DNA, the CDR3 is TGTGCCAGCAGCCGAGGACAGGGCCCGGGCTATGGCTACACCTTC. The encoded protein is CASSRGQGPGYGYTF.

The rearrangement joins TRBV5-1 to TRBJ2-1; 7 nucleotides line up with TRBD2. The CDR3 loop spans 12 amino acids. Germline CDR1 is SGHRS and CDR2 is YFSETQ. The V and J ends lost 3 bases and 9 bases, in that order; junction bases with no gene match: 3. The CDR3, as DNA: TGCGCCAGCAGCTATAGCGGGCCTGAGCAGTTCTTC. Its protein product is CASSYSGPEQFF.

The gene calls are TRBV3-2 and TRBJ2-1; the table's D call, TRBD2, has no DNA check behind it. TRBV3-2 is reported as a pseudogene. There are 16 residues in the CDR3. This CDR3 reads CASSQLTSGLYNEQFF. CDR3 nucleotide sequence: TGTGCCAGCAGCCAGTTGACTAGCGGGCTTTACAATGAGCAGTTCTTC.

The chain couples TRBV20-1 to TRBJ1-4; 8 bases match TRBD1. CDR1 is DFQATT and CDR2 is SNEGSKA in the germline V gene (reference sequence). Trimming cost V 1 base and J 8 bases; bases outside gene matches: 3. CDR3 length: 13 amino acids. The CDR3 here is CSARAGGDEKLFF. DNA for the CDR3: TGCAGTGCTAGAGCAGGGGGCGACGAAAAACTGTTTTTT.

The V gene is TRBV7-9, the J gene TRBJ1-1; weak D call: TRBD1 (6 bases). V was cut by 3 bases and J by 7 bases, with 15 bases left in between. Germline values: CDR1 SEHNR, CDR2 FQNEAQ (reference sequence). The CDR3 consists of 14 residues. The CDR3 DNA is TGTGCCAGCAGCTTTAGGGGGGCGAGGTTTGAAGCTTTCTTT. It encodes CASSFRGARFEAFF.

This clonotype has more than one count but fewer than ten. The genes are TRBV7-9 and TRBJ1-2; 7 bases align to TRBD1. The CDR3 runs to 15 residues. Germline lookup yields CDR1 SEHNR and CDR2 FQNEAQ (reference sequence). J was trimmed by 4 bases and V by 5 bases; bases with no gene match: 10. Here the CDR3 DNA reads TGTGCCAGCAGCCCCCAGGGGGGGGGAGGCTATGGCTACACCTTC. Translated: CASSPQGGGGYGYTF. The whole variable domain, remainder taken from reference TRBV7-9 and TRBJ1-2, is DTGVSQNPRHKITKRGQNVTFRCDPISEHNRLYWYRQTLGQGPEFLTYFQNEAQLEKSRLLSDRFSAERPKGSFSTLEIQRTEQGDSAMYLCASSPQGGGGYGYTFGSGTRLTVV.

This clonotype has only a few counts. The DNA for the CDR3 is TGTGCCAGTAGTCCTGACAGTTACTACGAGCAGTACTTC. Its translation: CASSPDSYYEQYF. The chain uses TRBV19 and TRBJ2-7; TRBD1 might be the D (5 bases). Germline assignment: CDR1 LNHDA and CDR2 SQIVND (reference sequence). This CDR3 has 13 residues. V dropped 5 bases and J dropped 3 bases, with 11 bases sitting between them.

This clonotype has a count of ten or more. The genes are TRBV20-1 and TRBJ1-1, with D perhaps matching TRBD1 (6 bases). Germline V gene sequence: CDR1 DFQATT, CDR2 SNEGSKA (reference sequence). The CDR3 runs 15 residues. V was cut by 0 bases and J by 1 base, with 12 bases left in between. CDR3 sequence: CSARDGAGANTEAFF. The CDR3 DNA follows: TGCAGTGCTAGAGATGGGGCAGGGGCGAACACTGAAGCTTTCTTT.

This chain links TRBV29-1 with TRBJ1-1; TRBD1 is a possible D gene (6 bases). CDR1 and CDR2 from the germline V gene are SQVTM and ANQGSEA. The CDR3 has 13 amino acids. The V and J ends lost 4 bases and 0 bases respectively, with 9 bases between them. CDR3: CSVAGQMNTEAFF. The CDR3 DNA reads TGCAGCGTTGCCGGACAGATGAACACTGAAGCTTTCTTT.

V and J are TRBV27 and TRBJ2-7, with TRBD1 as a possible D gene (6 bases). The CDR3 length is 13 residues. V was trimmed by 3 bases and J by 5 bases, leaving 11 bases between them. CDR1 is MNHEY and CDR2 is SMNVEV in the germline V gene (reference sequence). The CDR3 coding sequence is TGTGCCAGCAGTTTTCAGGGGAGAGACGAGCAGTACTTC. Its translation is CASSFQGRDEQYF.